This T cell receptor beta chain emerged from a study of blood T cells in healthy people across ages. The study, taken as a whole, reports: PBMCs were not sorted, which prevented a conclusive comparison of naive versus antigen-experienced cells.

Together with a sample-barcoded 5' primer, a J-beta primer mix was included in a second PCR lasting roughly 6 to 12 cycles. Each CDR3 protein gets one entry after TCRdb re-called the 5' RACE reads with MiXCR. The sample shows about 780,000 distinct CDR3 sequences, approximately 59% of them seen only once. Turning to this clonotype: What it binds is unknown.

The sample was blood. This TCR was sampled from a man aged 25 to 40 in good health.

This chain's CDR3 is CASSLEGDGLCEQYF. In DNA form, the CDR3 reads TGTGCCAGCAGCCTGGAAGGGGACGGCCTATGCGAGCAGTACTTC. The chain has TRBV4-2 and TRBJ2-7, with D perhaps assigned TRBD1 or TRBD2 (5 bases each). This CDR3 is 15 amino acids long. Germline assignment: CDR1 LGHNA and CDR2 YNFKEQ. V was cut by 4 bases and J by 6 bases, with 19 bases left in between.